This T cell receptor beta chain was obtained from a study of control samples from healthy donors and cancer patients. Clones were read by immunoSEQ multiplex PCR, and TCRdb kept only the in-frame ones, dropping some. The table records about 170,000 clones, over 85% of them present only once. CDR3 size: 13 residues. Trimming took 1 base from V and 6 from J, leaving 9 bases between them. Germline V gene data show CDR1 as SGHAT and CDR2 as FQNNGV. V and J are TRBV11-2 and TRBJ1-2; D uncertain. The sample was blood. This TCR was sampled from a woman in her fifties or sixties in good health. The DNA of the CDR3 is TGTGCCAGCAGCTTAGGCCCAGTGAATGGCTACACCTTC. Protein sequence: CASSLGPVNGYTF.